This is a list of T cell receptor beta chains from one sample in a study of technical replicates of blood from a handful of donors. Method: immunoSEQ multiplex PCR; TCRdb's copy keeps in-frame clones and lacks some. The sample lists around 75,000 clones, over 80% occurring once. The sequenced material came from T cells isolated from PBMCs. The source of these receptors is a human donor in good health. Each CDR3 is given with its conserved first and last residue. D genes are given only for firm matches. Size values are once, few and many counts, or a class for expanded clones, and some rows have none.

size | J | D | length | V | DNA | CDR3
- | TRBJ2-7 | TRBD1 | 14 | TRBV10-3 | TGTGCCATCAGTGTACCGGGACAGGGCCACGAGCAGTACTTC | CAISVPGQGHEQYF
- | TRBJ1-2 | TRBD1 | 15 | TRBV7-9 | TGTGCCAGCGGATTGGGGACAGGATCTAACTATGGCTACACCTTC | CASGLGTGSNYGYTF
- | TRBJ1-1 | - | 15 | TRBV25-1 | TGTGCCAGCAGTGACGTCCTCCCCGGGGTAGGTGAAGCTTTCTTT | CASSDVLPGVGEAFF
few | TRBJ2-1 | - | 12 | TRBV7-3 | TGTGCCAGCAGCCCGGGCTACAATGAGCAGTTCTTC | CASSPGYNEQFF
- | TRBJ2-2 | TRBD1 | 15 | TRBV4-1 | TGCGCCAGCAGCCAAGTACGACAGGGTCCCGGGGAGCTGTTTTTT | CASSQVRQGPGELFF
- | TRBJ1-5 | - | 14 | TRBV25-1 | TGTGCCAGCAGTGAATACCAGGCCCCGGAGCCCCAGCATTTT | CASSEYQAPEPQHF
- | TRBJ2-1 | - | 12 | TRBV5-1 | TGCGCCAGCAGCTTCGAGCCGGGTGAGCAGTTCTTC | CASSFEPGEQFF
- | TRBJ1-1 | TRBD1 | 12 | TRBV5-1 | TGCGCCAGCACTGAACAGGGGACTGAAGCTTTCTTT | CASTEQGTEAFF
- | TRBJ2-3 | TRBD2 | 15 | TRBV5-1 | TGCGCCAGCAGCTGGGGGAGGGCCGATGCAGATACGCAGTATTTT | CASSWGRADADTQYF
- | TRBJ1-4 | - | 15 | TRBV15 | TGTGCCACCAGCAGGGAAACAGGAACTAATGAAAAACTGTTTTTT | CATSRETGTNEKLFF
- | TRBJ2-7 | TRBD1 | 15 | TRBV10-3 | TGTGCCATCAGACCTACAGGGGTAAGCTCCTACGAGCAGTACTTC | CAIRPTGVSSYEQYF
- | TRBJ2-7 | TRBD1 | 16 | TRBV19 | TGTGCCAGTAGTAGCCTCTGGACAGGGGGCCTTGGAGAGCAGTACTTC | CASSSLWTGGLGEQYF
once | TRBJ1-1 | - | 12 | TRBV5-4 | TGTGCCAGCACCTCGGGGGGCACTGAAGCTTTCTTT | CASTSGGTEAFF
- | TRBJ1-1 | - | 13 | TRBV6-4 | TGTGCCAGCAGCCTCAGGGAGAACACTGAAGCTTTCTTT | CASSLRENTEAFF
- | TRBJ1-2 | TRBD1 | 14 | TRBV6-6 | TGTGCCAGCAGTTACTCGATACAGGGGAATGGCTACACCTTC | CASSYSIQGNGYTF
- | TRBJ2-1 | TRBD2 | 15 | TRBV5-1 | TGCGCCACTCAACCCGGACTAGCGGGGGTTGGTGAGCAGTTCTTC | CATQPGLAGVGEQFF
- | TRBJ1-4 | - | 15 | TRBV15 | TGTGCCACCAGCAGAGACAGGGGTTGGGATGAAAAACTGTTTTTT | CATSRDRGWDEKLFF
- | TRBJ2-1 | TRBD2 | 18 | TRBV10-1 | TGCGCCAGCAGTGATAGCGGGGGGGGAGGAGGCGTCCGTGATGAGCAGTTCTTC | CASSDSGGGGGVRDEQFF
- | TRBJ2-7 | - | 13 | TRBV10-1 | TGCGCCAGCAGTGAGTGGGCGTCCTACGAGCAGTACTTC | CASSEWASYEQYF
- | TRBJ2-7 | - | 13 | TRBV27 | TGTGCCAGCAGTTTGGAGGGGCCCTACGAGCAGTACTTC | CASSLEGPYEQYF
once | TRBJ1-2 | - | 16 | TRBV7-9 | TGTGCCAGCAGCTCAGGACAGATCAGGGTCGACTATGGCTACACCTTC | CASSSGQIRVDYGYTF
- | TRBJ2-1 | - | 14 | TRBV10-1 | TGCGCCAGCAGTGAGTCTGTCGGGGAAGGTGAGCAGTTCTTC | CASSESVGEGEQFF
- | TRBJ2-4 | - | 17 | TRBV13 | TGTGCCAGCAGCTTTTCCCCCGGGACATTAGCCAAAAACATTCAGTACTTC | CASSFSPGTLAKNIQYF
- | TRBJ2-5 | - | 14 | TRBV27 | TGTGCCAGCCGAAGCCCAGACAGACAAGAGACCCAGTACTTC | CASRSPDRQETQYF
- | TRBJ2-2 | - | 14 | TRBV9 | TGTGCCAGCAGCGTATTGGGGGGCACCGGGGAGCTGTTTTTT | CASSVLGGTGELFF
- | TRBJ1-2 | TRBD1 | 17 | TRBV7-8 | TGTGCCAGCAGCTCTAACCGGGCAGGGGGACCCTCCTATGGCTACACCTTC | CASSSNRAGGPSYGYTF
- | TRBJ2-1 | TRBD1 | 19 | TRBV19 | TGTGCCAGTAGTATAGATCTATCTACTGGTGGGACAGGATACAATGAGCAGTTCTTC | CASSIDLSTGGTGYNEQFF
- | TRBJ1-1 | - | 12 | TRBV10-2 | TGCGCCAGCAGTGAGTCACAGGGCAAAGCTTTCTTT | CASSESQGKAFF
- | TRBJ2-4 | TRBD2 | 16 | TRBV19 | TGTGCCAGTAGTATGACCCCCGGGGGAGGGAGACACATTCAGTACTTC | CASSMTPGGGRHIQYF
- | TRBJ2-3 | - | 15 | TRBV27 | TGTGCCAGCACTTCGATGGGACAAAGCACAGATACGCAGTATTTT | CASTSMGQSTDTQYF
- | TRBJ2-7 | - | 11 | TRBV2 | TGTGCCACTAAAGGGGAATACGAGCAGTACTTC | CATKGEYEQYF
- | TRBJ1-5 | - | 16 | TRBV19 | TGTGCCAGTAGTATAGTTGGGGGCGAAAGTTGGCAGCCCCAGCATTTT | CASSIVGGESWQPQHF
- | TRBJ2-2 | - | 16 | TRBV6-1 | TGTGCCAGCAGTGAACACAGGGTTCTCAACACCGGGGAGCTGTTTTTT | CASSEHRVLNTGELFF
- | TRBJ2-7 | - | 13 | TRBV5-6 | TGTGCCAGCAGCCCGACAGGTAGCTACGAGCAGTACTTC | CASSPTGSYEQYF
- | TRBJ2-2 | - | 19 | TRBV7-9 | TGTGCCACCCTAAGGTCCCCCCATATGGCGGGGGCAAACACCGGGGAGCTGTTTTTT | CATLRSPHMAGANTGELFF
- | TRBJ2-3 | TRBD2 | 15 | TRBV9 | TGTGCCAGCAGCGTAGCGGGGGGGTACACAGATACGCAGTATTTT | CASSVAGGYTDTQYF
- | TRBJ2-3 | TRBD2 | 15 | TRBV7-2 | TGTGCCAGCAGCCTATCTAGCGGGAGTATTCCTACGCAGTATTTT | CASSLSSGSIPTQYF
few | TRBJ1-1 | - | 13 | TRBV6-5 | TGTGCCAGCAGGCGGGGGGCCAGCACTGAAGCTTTCTTT | CASRRGASTEAFF
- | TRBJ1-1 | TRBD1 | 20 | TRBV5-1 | TGCGCCAGCAGCTTGGGGGACAGGGGACGGGGGCCCCAATTGAACACTGAAGCTTTCTTT | CASSLGDRGRGPQLNTEAFF
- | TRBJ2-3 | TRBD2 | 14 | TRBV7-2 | TGTGCCAGCAGCCGAGCGGGGCTCACAGATACGCAGTATTTT | CASSRAGLTDTQYF
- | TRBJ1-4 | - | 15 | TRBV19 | TGTGCCAGTAGCCATTGGGCAGGGGCTAATGAAAAACTGTTTTTT | CASSHWAGANEKLFF
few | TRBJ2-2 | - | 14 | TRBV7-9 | TGTGCCAGCAGCTTAACACAGACCACCGGGGAGCTGTTTTTT | CASSLTQTTGELFF
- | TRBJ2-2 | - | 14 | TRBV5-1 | TGCGCCAGCAGTGACGGGACGAACACCGGGGAGCTGTTTTTT | CASSDGTNTGELFF
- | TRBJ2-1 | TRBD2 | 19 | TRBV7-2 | TGTGCCAGCAGCTCTAATTTTTTCTCCTCGGCGGGAGGGCTGAATGAGCAGTTCTTC | CASSSNFFSSAGGLNEQFF
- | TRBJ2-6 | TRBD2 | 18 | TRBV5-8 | TGTGCCAGCAGCTATAGCGGGGGGGCCTTATCTGGGGCCAACGTCCTGACTTTC | CASSYSGGALSGANVLTF